These 19 T cell receptor beta chains were all obtained from the same sample, sequenced in a study of T cells in Graves' hyperthyroidism and ophthalmopathy. The investigators amplified TCR beta CDR3 regions from RNA transcripts. RT-PCR in the first round (using the HTBI primer set) targeted the TCR CDR3. TCRdb analysed the multiplex PCR reads with MiXCR anew, one entry per CDR3 protein. The sample lists over 700,000 distinct CDR3 sequences, over 35% occurring once. Sequenced material: blood. The receptors derive from a man aged 18-30 years with Graves' hyperthyroidism.

The V and J genes are TRBV2 and TRBJ2-7; D may be TRBD1 (6 bases). V gave up 8 bases and J gave up 0 bases, with 14 bases separating them. The CDR3 length is 14 residues. Per germline, CDR1 SNHLY and CDR2 FYNNEI. The CDR3 DNA reads TGTGCCAGCCGAGGGGACAAGCCCTCCTACGAGCAGTACTTC. Its translation is CASRGDKPSYEQYF.

The chain combines TRBV9 with TRBJ2-2; 9 nucleotides match TRBD1. With 4 bases clipped from V and 6 bases from J, the junction kept 16 bases outside the gene matches. Germline V gene lookup returns CDR1 SGDLS and CDR2 YYNGEE. The CDR3 covers 18 residues. CDR3 sequence: CASSPYPGGQGSPGELFF. In DNA, the CDR3 is TGTGCCAGCAGCCCCTACCCCGGGGGACAGGGCTCCCCCGGGGAGCTGTTTTTT.

The V gene is TRBV7-6, the J gene TRBJ1-3; no clear D gene. Germline CDR1 reads SGHVS; CDR2 reads FNYEAQ. CDR3 length equals 13 residues. Trimming took off 5 bases at V and 7 bases at J, with 12 bases between the two ends. The CDR3 DNA sequence: TGTGCCAGCAGCGCAGGTCCCGTGAACACCATATATTTT. Translated: CASSAGPVNTIYF.

With respect to this clonotype: An end of the junction does not agree with germline; a read error may underlie this. V is TRBV2 and J is TRBJ1-1; D possibly corresponds to TRBD1 (6 bases). CDR1 is SNHLY and CDR2 is FYNNEI in the germline V gene. The CDR3 is 12 residues long. The CDR3 loop reads CASSQGRGATFF. The CDR3 DNA follows: TGCGCCAGCAGCCAAGGGCGGGGGGCGACTTTCTTT.

This clonotype has ten or more counts. The V call is TRBV7-9, the J call TRBJ1-2; D gene uncertain. The germline CDR1 and CDR2 sequences are SEHNR and FQNEAQ (reference sequence). CDR3 length: 12 amino acids. Trimming removed 7 bases at V and 3 bases at J, with 9 bases between. This CDR3 is CASTPQDYGYTF. DNA for the CDR3: TGTGCCAGCACCCCGCAGGACTATGGCTACACCTTC.

The chain employs TRBV12-3 or TRBV12-4 and TRBJ1-5, with D uncertain. Between the trimmed V and J ends, which lost 3 bases and 3 bases, there was a span of 6 bases. This CDR3 is built from 13 residues. CDR3 nucleotides: TGTGCCAGCAGTTTTGACTTCAATCAGCCCCAGCATTTT. Protein sequence: CASSFDFNQPQHF.

In DNA, the CDR3 is TGTGCCATCAGTGTTGCGGGAAACACTGAAGCTTTCTTT. It translates to CAISVAGNTEAFF. V is TRBV10-3 and J is TRBJ1-1; D is uncertain. The CDR3 runs to 13 residues. Germline CDR1 is ENHRY and CDR2 is SYGVKD. With 4 bases removed from V and 2 bases from J, the gap between germline ends came to 8 bases.

This clonotype was seen at least ten times. The chain has TRBV19 and TRBJ2-7; D may be TRBD2 (6 bases). Germline assignment: CDR1 LNHDA and CDR2 SQIVND (reference sequence). This CDR3 has 14 residues. V was shortened by 2 bases and J by 2 bases, with 10 bases between the two germline ends. In DNA, the CDR3 is TGTGCCAGTAGTATATCCGGGAGAACCTACGAGCAGTACTTC. Its translation is CASSISGRTYEQYF.

This clonotype was observed a few times. The V and J genes are TRBV6-6 and TRBJ2-2; D remains ambiguous. CDR1 and CDR2 from the germline V gene are MNHNY and SVGAGI (reference sequence). The CDR3 has 14 amino acids. Trimming took off 6 bases at V and 1 base at J, with 9 bases between the two ends. The CDR3, as DNA: TGTGCCAGCAGCCTCACAGAGAACACCGGGGAGCTGTTTTTT. This sequence encodes CASSLTENTGELFF.

Many counts were recorded for this clonotype. The V and J genes are TRBV7-8 and TRBJ2-7; D unclear. V was clipped by 5 bases and J by 0 bases, with 14 bases between them. Germline V lookup: CDR1 SGHVS, CDR2 FQNEAQ. The CDR3 sequence is 15 residues long. The CDR3 protein is CASSQDWPSSYEQYF. CDR3 sequence (DNA): TGTGCCAGCAGCCAAGACTGGCCGAGCTCCTACGAGCAGTACTTC.

As regards this clonotype: No conserved phenylalanine or tryptophan is present at the end of the CDR3, so a read error is the likely explanation. The chain recombines TRBV5-1 with TRBJ2-7, with 8 positions matching TRBD2. In germline, CDR1 is SGHRS, CDR2 YFSETQ. The CDR3 extends over 13 amino acids. Trimming removed 2 bases from V and 7 bases from J; junction bases left unmatched: 5. Here the CDR3 DNA reads TGCGCCAGCAGCTTACTAGCGGAGTCAGAGCAGTACCTC. Protein sequence: CASSLLAESEQYL.

This clonotype has a count of ten or more. The chain combines TRBV9 with TRBJ1-2; no reliable D call. Per the germline V gene, CDR1 is SGDLS and CDR2 is YYNGEE. The CDR3 is 12 amino acids. V lost 2 bases and J 2 bases, leaving 4 bases between the germline ends. DNA for the CDR3: TGTGCCAGCAGCGTCGGGAACTATGGCTACACCTTC. Protein: CASSVGNYGYTF.

This clonotype was recorded many times. The rearrangement links TRBV24-1 to TRBJ2-7; 10 positions match TRBD1. The junction had 16 bases not matched to a gene; V was cut back by 12 bases and J by 12 bases. Germline values: CDR1 KGHDR, CDR2 SFDVKD. This CDR3 spans 13 amino acids. The CDR3 bases are TGTGCCTTTCCCCCGAGGACAGGGGGTGATGGGTACTTC. Encoded protein: CAFPPRTGGDGYF.

This clonotype showed up just a few times. The rearrangement joins TRBV7-8 to TRBJ2-5; maybe TRBD1 (6 bases). The CDR3 is 15 residues long. V was trimmed by 2 bases and J by 0 bases, leaving 10 bases between them. Germline assignment: CDR1 SGHVS and CDR2 FQNEAQ. The CDR3 sequence: CASSLWDTHQETQYF. The DNA of the CDR3 is TGTGCCAGCAGCTTATGGGACACCCACCAAGAGACCCAGTACTTC.

A note on this clonotype: Relative to the germline gene, one junction end is altered; a read error may explain this. J is TRBJ2-6 and V is TRBV29-1; 7 nucleotides match TRBD1. The CDR3 runs to 12 residues. CDR1 SQVTM and CDR2 ANQGSEA come from the germline V gene. CDR3 loop: CSVARDSWTEAF. The CDR3 region has the DNA TGCAGCGTTGCCCGGGACAGTTGGACTGAAGCTTTC.

V is TRBV7-2 and J is TRBJ1-5; D is uncertain. Germline V gene sequence: CDR1 SGHTA, CDR2 FQGNSA. Deletions cut 0 bases from V and 0 bases from J, with 9 bases between. The CDR3 extends over 16 amino acids. CDR3 protein: CASSLAAGPSNQPQHF. The CDR3 bases are TGTGCCAGCAGCTTAGCTGCAGGACCTAGCAATCAGCCCCAGCATTTT.

The chain is built from TRBV7-2 and TRBJ2-6, with D perhaps TRBD1 (6 bases). Trimming pared 5 bases from V and 4 bases from J, leaving 12 bases between. CDR3 size: 15 residues. Germline lookup yields CDR1 SGHTA and CDR2 FQGNSA. The CDR3 DNA sequence: TGTGCCAGCAGCATTACAGGGTTCGGGGCCAACGTCCTGACTTTC. Translation: CASSITGFGANVLTF.

Remarks on this clonotype: A much larger clone lies one base from this, so it may be a read error. The chain links TRBV9 to TRBJ2-5; 7 bases align to TRBD1. Germline V lookup: CDR1 SGDLS, CDR2 YYNGEE. The junction had 10 bases not matched to a gene; V was cut back by 4 bases and J by 13 bases. The CDR3 sequence is 12 residues long. In DNA form, the CDR3 reads TGTGCCAGCAGCAAGGGGGCCTACGAGCGGTACTTC. Its translation: CASSKGAYERYF.

This clonotype was counted many times. The rearrangement links TRBV2 to TRBJ1-2; D gene uncertain. Germline V lookup: CDR1 SNHLY, CDR2 FYNNEI. The CDR3 is 13 amino acids. The V end was cut by 4 bases, the J end by 2 bases, with 8 bases between. CDR3 nucleotides: TGTGCCAGCAGTGCTGACGGCAACTATGGCTACACCTTC. Protein product: CASSADGNYGYTF.